This T cell receptor beta chain was recovered during a study of blood T cell repertoires in COVID-19. Assay: immunoSEQ multiplex PCR; the TCRdb copy retains only in-frame clones and omits some. Found here are roughly 220,000 clones, about 80% of them singletons; the top ten hold roughly 2.4%. The CDR3 has 15 amino acids. The rearrangement uses TRBV12-1 and TRBJ1-2; the table's D call, TRBD1, was not checked against the DNA. TRBV12-1 is a pseudogene locus. Sequencing was performed on peripheral blood. This receptor was obtained from a woman aged 60-70 years with acute or convalescent COVID-19. For the CDR3, the DNA is TGTGCCAGCAGCCCCAGGGACATGACGGCGGATGGCTACACCTTC. It yields the protein CASSPRDMTADGYTF.